This T cell receptor beta chain was identified in a study of T cell changes during pregnancy in multiple sclerosis. Profiled with immunoSEQ multiplex PCR; TCRdb holds only in-frame clones, not every one. Found here are tens of thousands of clones, about 95% of them singletons; the top ten hold more than 0.85%. Trimming left V 6 bases short and J 3 bases short, with 14 bases between. The CDR3 is made up of 15 amino acids. Germline lookup yields CDR1 MNHNS and CDR2 SASEGT. The chain joins TRBV6-1 to TRBJ2-2; possibly TRBD2 for D (7 bases). The receptor was derived from a female donor with multiple sclerosis, enrolled in a pregnancy study. The source was peripheral blood, collected in the second trimester of pregnancy. The CDR3 is CASSHIGGDTGELFF. DNA for the CDR3: TGTGCCAGCAGCCATATAGGGGGGGACACCGGGGAGCTGTTTTTT.